This T cell receptor beta chain came from a study of metastatic and nonmetastatic thyroid tumors. For the study at large: Across peripheral blood and tumor or nodule tissue samples taken from malignant and benign thyroid patients, the repertoires were compared with one another.

At least ten counts were recorded for this clone. One end of the junction is discordant with germline, which a read error may explain. Nobody among the patients had been given any treatment before thyroid surgery. The CDR3 loop spans 11 amino acids. Germline CDR1 DFQATT, CDR2 SNEGSKA (reference sequence). Using MiXCR, TCRdb reanalyzed the PCR reads. In the table there are tens of thousands of clones, 18% of which are singletons. The chain is built from TRBV20-1 and TRBJ2-3; weak D call: TRBD2 (6 bases). The sample consisted of blood. The TCR originated in a male donor with papillary thyroid cancer or a benign thyroid nodule (not recorded which). Some clones in this sample may be carry-over from other donors' samples. The CDR3 spells CSARDREREDF. The CDR3 coding sequence is TGCAGTGCTAGAGATCGGGAGCGAGAAGACTTT.